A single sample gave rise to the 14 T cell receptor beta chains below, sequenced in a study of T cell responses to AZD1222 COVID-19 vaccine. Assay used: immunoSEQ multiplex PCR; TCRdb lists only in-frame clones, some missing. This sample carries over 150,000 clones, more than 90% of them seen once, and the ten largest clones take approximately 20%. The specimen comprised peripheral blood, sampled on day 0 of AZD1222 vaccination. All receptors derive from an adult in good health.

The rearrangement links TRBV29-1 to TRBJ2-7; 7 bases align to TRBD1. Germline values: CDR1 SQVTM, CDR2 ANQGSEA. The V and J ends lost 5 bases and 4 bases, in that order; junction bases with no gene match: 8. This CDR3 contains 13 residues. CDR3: CSVRQGRDYEQYF. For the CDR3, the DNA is TGCAGCGTTCGACAGGGAAGAGATTACGAGCAGTACTTC.

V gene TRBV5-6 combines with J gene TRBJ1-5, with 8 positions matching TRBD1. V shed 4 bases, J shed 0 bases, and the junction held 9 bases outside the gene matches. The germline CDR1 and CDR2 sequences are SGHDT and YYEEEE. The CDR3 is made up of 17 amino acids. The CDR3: CASSQGAELYSNQPQHF. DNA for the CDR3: TGTGCCAGCAGCCAGGGGGCAGAGCTGTATAGCAATCAGCCCCAGCATTTT.

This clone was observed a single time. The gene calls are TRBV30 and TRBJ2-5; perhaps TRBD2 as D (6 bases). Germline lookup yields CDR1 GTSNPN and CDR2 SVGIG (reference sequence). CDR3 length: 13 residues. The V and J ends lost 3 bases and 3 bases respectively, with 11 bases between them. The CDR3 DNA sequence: TGTGCCTGGAGCCCCGGGGGAAAAGAGACCCAGTACTTC. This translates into CAWSPGGKETQYF.

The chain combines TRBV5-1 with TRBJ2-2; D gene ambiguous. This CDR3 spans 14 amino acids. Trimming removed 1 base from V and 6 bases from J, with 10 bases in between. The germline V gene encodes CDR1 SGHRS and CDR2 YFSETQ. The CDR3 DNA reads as TGCGCCAGCAGCTTGATTACACTGTCCGGGGAGCTGTTTTTT. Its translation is CASSLITLSGELFF.

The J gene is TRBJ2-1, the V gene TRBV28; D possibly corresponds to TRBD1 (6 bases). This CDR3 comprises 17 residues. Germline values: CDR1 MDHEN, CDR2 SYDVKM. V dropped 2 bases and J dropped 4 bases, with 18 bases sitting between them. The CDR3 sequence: CASSLNGIGQSYNEQFF. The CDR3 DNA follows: TGTGCCAGCAGTTTAAATGGGATCGGACAGTCGTACAATGAGCAGTTCTTC.

The CDR3 loop is CASSTWGTGKQYF. The CDR3 DNA sequence: TGTGCCAGCAGTACCTGGGGGACAGGCAAGCAGTACTTC. The chain uses TRBV6-5 and TRBJ2-7; 8 bases match TRBD1. CDR1 and CDR2 (germline): MNHEY, SVGAGI. The CDR3 is made up of 13 amino acids. V trimming: 5 bases; J trimming: 8 bases; junction bases outside the gene matches: 8.

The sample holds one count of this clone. Here the CDR3 DNA reads TGTGCCAGCAGTGGAGAGGGGGGGGGTCAGCCCCAGCATTTT. Protein sequence: CASSGEGGGQPQHF. The chain is built from TRBV2 and TRBJ1-5; maybe TRBD1 (6 bases). This CDR3 has 14 amino acids. Trimming shortened V by 4 bases and J by 6 bases, and 13 bases separated the two germline ends. The germline gives CDR1 SNHLY, CDR2 FYNNEI.

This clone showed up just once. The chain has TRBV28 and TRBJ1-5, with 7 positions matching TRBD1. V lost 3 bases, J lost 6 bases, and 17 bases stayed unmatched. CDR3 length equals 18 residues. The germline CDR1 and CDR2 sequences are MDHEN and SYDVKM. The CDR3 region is CASSFFLGFEGASQPQHF. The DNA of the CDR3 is TGTGCCAGCAGTTTTTTTTTAGGTTTCGAGGGGGCGTCTCAGCCCCAGCATTTT.

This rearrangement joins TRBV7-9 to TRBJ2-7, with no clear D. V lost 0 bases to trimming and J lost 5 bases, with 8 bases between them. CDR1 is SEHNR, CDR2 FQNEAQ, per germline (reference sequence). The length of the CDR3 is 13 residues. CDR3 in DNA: TGTGCCAGCAGCTTAGCGGGCACAAACGAGCAGTACTTC. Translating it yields CASSLAGTNEQYF.

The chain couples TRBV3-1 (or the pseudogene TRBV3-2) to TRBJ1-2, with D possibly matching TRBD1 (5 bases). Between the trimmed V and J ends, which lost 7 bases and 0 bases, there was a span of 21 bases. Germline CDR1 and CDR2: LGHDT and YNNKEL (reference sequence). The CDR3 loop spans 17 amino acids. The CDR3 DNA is TGTGCCAGCAACCTTACTAAACGGGGCCGACCTAACTATGGCTACACCTTC. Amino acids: CASNLTKRGRPNYGYTF.

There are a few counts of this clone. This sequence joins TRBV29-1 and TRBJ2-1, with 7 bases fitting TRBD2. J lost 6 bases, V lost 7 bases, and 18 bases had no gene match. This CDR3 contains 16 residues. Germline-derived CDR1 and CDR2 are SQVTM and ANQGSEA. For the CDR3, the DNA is TGCAGCGCCGCAAACCTCGGGAGGTGGGGAGGCAATGAGCAGTTCTTC. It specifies CSAANLGRWGGNEQFF.

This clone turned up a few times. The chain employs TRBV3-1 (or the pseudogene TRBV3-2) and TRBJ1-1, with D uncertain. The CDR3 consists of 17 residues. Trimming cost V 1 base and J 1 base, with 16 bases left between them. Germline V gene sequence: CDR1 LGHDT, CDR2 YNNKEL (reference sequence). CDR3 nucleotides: TGTGCCAGCAGCCAAGGCCCCACTAGGACGGGGAACACTGAAGCTTTCTTT. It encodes CASSQGPTRTGNTEAFF.

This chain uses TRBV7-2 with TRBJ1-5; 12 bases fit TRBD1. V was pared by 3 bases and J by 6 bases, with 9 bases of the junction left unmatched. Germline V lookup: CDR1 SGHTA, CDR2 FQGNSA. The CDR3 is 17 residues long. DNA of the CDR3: TGTGCCAGCAGCTTGGGACAGGGGGCGCCCCGGGGTCAGCCCCAGCATTTT. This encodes CASSLGQGAPRGQPQHF.

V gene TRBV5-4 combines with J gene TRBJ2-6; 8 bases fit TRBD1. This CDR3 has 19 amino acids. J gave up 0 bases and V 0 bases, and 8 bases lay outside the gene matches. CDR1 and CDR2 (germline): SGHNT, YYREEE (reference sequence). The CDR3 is CASSLEGQGAPSGANVLTF. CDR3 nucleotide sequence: TGTGCCAGCAGCTTGGAAGGACAGGGTGCCCCCTCTGGGGCCAACGTCCTGACTTTC.